This record concerns one T cell receptor (beta chain) sequence. Its target antigen remains unknown. No base-level quality is on record; no much larger clone is a single base apart. The sample belongs to a study of T cell repertoires in cytomegalovirus infection (dated by TCRdb to between 2017 and 2020). Looking at the study overall: The HLA type of each donor mattered for the analysis, because public TCR beta signatures pointed to carriage of CMV infection along with the matching HLA type.

The research as a whole found: The ex vivo response was dominated by HLA-C-restricted CMV-specific TCR beta clonotypes, which also provided the single most frequent clonotype in two of eight donors. Cumulative frequency of public TCR beta family members discriminated carriers of CMV infection plus the relevant HLA type in this cohort and an independent roughly 320-donor cohort.

For sequencing, an Illumina HiSeq 1500 was employed. TCRdb reanalyzed the raw reads on its own, using fastp at Q25 for trimming and MiXCR for clone calling, and kept in-frame beta chains. Entries are consolidated by CDR3 protein sequence, retaining the most common genes and DNA. The sample data list about 190,000 distinct CDR3 sequences, and approximately 30% of these were observed just once. The ten most abundant clones make up under 35% of the sample. V is trimmed back by 7 bases and J by 8 bases, and the junction contains 6 bases that no gene match accounts for. The germline V gene yields MDHEN for CDR1 and SYDVKM for CDR2. The CDR3 runs 12 residues from the cysteine to the phenylalanine. The read is trimmed to its CDR3 DNA, 36 bases read in frame from base 1.

Sequencing used PBMCs. This TCR was recovered from a human donor in good health (CMV status not recorded). Some clones in this sample may be carry-over from other donors' samples. The sequence links TRBV28 to TRBJ1-1; the junction holds 8 bases that match TRBD1. CDR3 loop: CASNQDRAEAFF. The bases read TGTGCCAGCAATCAGGACAGGGCAGAAGCTTTCTTT.